Listed here are 19 T cell receptor beta chains from one sample, sequenced in a study of T-cell reconstitution after alpha-beta-depleted transplantation in children. Using unique molecular identifiers, the investigators prepared the TCRbeta library. TCRdb redid the calling of the PCR reads with MiXCR, one entry per CDR3 protein. The sample has about 300,000 distinct CDR3 sequences; 6% to 10% are singletons. Overall study findings and caveats: The authors attributed T-cell counts and diversity one year after transplant mostly to newly produced T cells.

Their antigens are not known. The sample consisted of peripheral blood, taken 360 days after TCRalphabeta/CD19-depleted stem cell transplant. These receptors were obtained from a female patient aged 2-10 years who had a stem cell transplant for Fanconi anemia, so the T cells may come from the graft donor.

This clonotype has at least ten counts. The chain uses TRBV20-1 and TRBJ2-7; weak D call: TRBD1 (5 bases). The CDR3 spans 14 residues. Trimming took 0 bases from V and 0 from J, leaving 9 bases between them. Per germline, CDR1 DFQATT and CDR2 SNEGSKA (reference sequence). The CDR3 DNA sequence: TGCAGTGCTAGAGAGGGGCGATACTCCTACGAGCAGTACGTC. Residues: CSAREGRYSYEQYV.

The chain links TRBV4-1 to TRBJ2-7; D is unresolved. The CDR3 covers 13 residues. V gave up 3 bases and J gave up 1 base, with 7 bases separating them. The germline CDR1 and CDR2 sequences are MGHRA and YSYEKL. CDR3 in DNA: TGCGCCAGCAGCCACCTACGTTCCTACGAGCAGTACTTC. Translated, it gives CASSHLRSYEQYF.

This clonotype was detected many times. The rearrangement joins TRBV12-3 or TRBV12-4 to TRBJ2-6, with D perhaps TRBD1 (6 bases). V was cut by 4 bases and J by 1 base, with 8 bases left in between. This CDR3 is built from 15 residues. The CDR3 DNA sequence: TGTGCCAGCAGTTCCAGGGGATCTGGGGCCAACGTCCTGACTTTC. Protein sequence: CASSSRGSGANVLTF.

This clonotype was detected a few times. V and J are TRBV5-4 and TRBJ2-1; TRBD2 is a possible D gene (5 bases). This CDR3 region has 13 residues. The germline CDR1 and CDR2 sequences are SGHNT and YYREEE (reference sequence). V dropped 2 bases and J dropped 9 bases, with 12 bases sitting between them. CDR3 nucleotides: TGTGCCAGCAGCTTCGGGGAGTGGACTGAGCAGTTCTTC. It translates to CASSFGEWTEQFF.

At least ten counts were recorded for this clonotype. The V gene is TRBV6-5, the J gene TRBJ1-1; a weak D match, TRBD1 (5 bases). The germline V and J ends were trimmed by 0 bases and 4 bases, with 9 bases remaining between them. Germline V lookup: CDR1 MNHEY, CDR2 SVGAGI. The CDR3 consists of 14 residues. This chain's CDR3 is CASSYSEGLTEAFF. In nucleotides, the CDR3 is TGTGCCAGCAGTTACTCGGAGGGGCTCACTGAAGCTTTCTTT.

The chain links TRBV10-3 to TRBJ1-1; 10 bases are a match to TRBD1. Germline lookup yields CDR1 ENHRY and CDR2 SYGVKD. The CDR3 is 18 amino acids. CDR3 nucleotides: TGTTCAAGTGGGGACCCCTTGATAGACCGGGACAGGGGACCTGAAGCTTTCTTT. As protein: CSSGDPLIDRDRGPEAFF.

There are many counts of this clonotype. V and J are TRBV5-1 and TRBJ1-2; tentatively, D is TRBD1 (6 bases). This CDR3 is 13 amino acids long. Germline lookup yields CDR1 SGHRS and CDR2 YFSETQ. The V and J ends lost 0 bases and 5 bases respectively, with 8 bases between them. CDR3 DNA: TGCGCCAGCAGCTTGGACAGGGTATATGGCTACACCTTC. Protein product: CASSLDRVYGYTF.

At least ten counts were recorded for this clonotype. The chain recombines TRBV12-3 or TRBV12-4 with TRBJ2-7, with TRBD2 identical over 8 bases. The ends lost 2 bases at V and 3 bases at J; junction bases unmatched: 12. CDR3 size: 17 residues. The CDR3 region is CASSLSRLGTRDYEQYF. The CDR3 nucleotides are TGTGCCAGCAGTTTATCAAGGCTCGGGACTAGAGACTACGAGCAGTACTTC.

This clonotype was detected only a few times. The V and J genes are TRBV10-3 and TRBJ1-3; no clear D gene. The length of the CDR3 is 14 residues. The ends were cut back, 9 bases at V and 0 bases at J, with 12 bases in the middle. Germline V gene lookup returns CDR1 ENHRY and CDR2 SYGVKD. The chain's CDR3 is CAIQGRSSGNTIYF. CDR3 in DNA: TGTGCCATTCAAGGAAGAAGCTCTGGAAACACCATATATTTT.

This clonotype has just a few counts. CDR3 bases: TGTGCCAGCAATATGGGGGACCAAGCGTCGGAGACCCAGTACTTC. Translated, it gives CASNMGDQASETQYF. The chain carries TRBV28 and TRBJ2-5; D is possibly TRBD1 or TRBD2 (5 bases each). This CDR3 contains 15 residues. Trimming left V 7 bases short and J 5 bases short, with 20 bases between. Germline V gene lookup returns CDR1 MDHEN and CDR2 SYDVKM.

This clonotype has at least ten counts. The CDR3 region is CASSLVSAGGQQFF. The CDR3 nucleotides are TGTGCCAGCAGCTTAGTGTCGGCGGGGGGCCAGCAGTTCTTC. V usage is TRBV7-2 and J usage is TRBJ2-1; 8 bases are shared with TRBD2. V shed 1 base, J shed 11 bases, and the junction held 7 bases outside the gene matches. CDR3 size: 14 residues. The germline CDR1 and CDR2 sequences are SGHTA and FQGNSA.

This clonotype was counted a few times. The chain is built from TRBV7-9 and TRBJ1-2; possible D gene TRBD1, 6 bases. The V and J ends lost 3 bases and 4 bases respectively, with 12 bases between them. CDR1 is SEHNR, CDR2 FQNEAQ, per germline (reference sequence). The CDR3 runs 14 residues. The CDR3 nucleotides are TGTGCCAGCAGCTTGATCAGGGGAGGCTATGGCTACACCTTC. Translation gives CASSLIRGGYGYTF. Full variable domain (remainder filled in from reference TRBV7-9 and TRBJ1-2): DTGVSQNPRHKITKRGQNVTFRCDPISEHNRLYWYRQTLGQGPEFLTYFQNEAQLEKSRLLSDRFSAERPKGSFSTLEIQRTEQGDSAMYLCASSLIRGGYGYTFGSGTRLTVV.

Note on this clonotype: It may be a read error: a sequence one base away is much more abundant. The rearrangement links TRBV5-4 to TRBJ1-1, with a weak D call TRBD1 (6 bases). CDR3 size: 13 residues. Germline-derived CDR1 and CDR2 are SGHNT and YYREEE (reference sequence). V gave up 6 bases and J gave up 1 base, with 10 bases separating them. CDR3 sequence reads: CASKQGPNTEAFF. DNA for the CDR3: TGTGCCAGCAAGCAGGGGCCGAACACTGAAGCTTTCTTT. Looking up the rest from reference TRBV5-4 and TRBJ1-1 gives the full variable domain: ETGVTQSPTHLIKTRGQQVTLRCSSQSGHNTVSWYQQALGQGPQFIFQYYREEENGRGNFPPRFSGLQFPNYSSELNVNALELDDSALYLCASKQGPNTEAFFGQGTRLTVV.

This clonotype showed up many times. This chain connects TRBV5-1 to TRBJ2-1; 9 positions agree with TRBD2. Trimming removed 2 bases from V and 2 bases from J; junction bases left unmatched: 11. The germline V gene encodes CDR1 SGHRS and CDR2 YFSETQ. There are 18 residues in the CDR3. CDR3 DNA sequence: TGCGCCAGCAGCTTAACAGCGGGGGGCCCTCCGCCCTACAATGAGCAGTTCTTC. Its protein product is CASSLTAGGPPPYNEQFF.

This clonotype turned up a few times. The J gene is TRBJ2-3, the V gene TRBV27, with 12 nucleotides matching TRBD2. The CDR3 extends over 14 amino acids. Germline CDR1 reads MNHEY; CDR2 reads SMNVEV (reference sequence). The V segment lost 10 bases and the J segment 6 bases; nucleotides outside the gene matches: 8. CDR3 DNA: TGTGCCACCTTACTAGCGGGGGGAAGTGATACGCAGTATTTT. Translation gives CATLLAGGSDTQYF.

J is TRBJ2-1 and V is TRBV6-1; D gene ambiguous. The germline V gene has CDR1 MNHNS and CDR2 SASEGT. CDR3 length equals 13 residues. V dropped 6 bases and J dropped 8 bases, with 14 bases sitting between them. The CDR3, as DNA: TGTGCCAGCAGGGTCCACACGTTCGATGAGCAGTTCTTC. Its protein product is CASRVHTFDEQFF.

As concerns this clonotype: A much larger clone lies one base from this, so it may be a read error. The chain employs TRBV7-3 and TRBJ2-7, with D perhaps TRBD1 or TRBD2 (5 bases each). The CDR3 has 17 residues. The germline V gene encodes CDR1 SGHTA and CDR2 FQGTGA. Between the trimmed V and J ends, which lost 5 bases and 2 bases, there was a span of 22 bases. The CDR3 nucleotides are TGTGCCAGCAGCCCTTTAAGGCCGGGACCGGGACCCTACGAGCAGTACTTC. It specifies CASSPLRPGPGPYEQYF.

This clonotype was counted ten times or more. The chain carries TRBV29-1 and TRBJ2-1, with D tentatively TRBD2 (5 bases). Trimming left V 3 bases short and J 4 bases short, with 10 bases between. The CDR3 spans 13 residues. Germline loops: CDR1 SQVTM, CDR2 ANQGSEA. CDR3 bases: TGCAGCGTTGAGGGAGAGGGATACAATGAGCAGTTCTTC. It translates to CSVEGEGYNEQFF.

This clonotype was counted once. This sequence joins TRBV5-4 and TRBJ1-1, with no clear D. Trimming took off 0 bases at V and 4 bases at J, with 13 bases between the two ends. The CDR3 spans 15 residues. Germline CDR1 and CDR2: SGHNT and YYREEE (reference sequence). As DNA, the CDR3 is TGTGCCAGCAGCTTGGACCCCGGGGTACCCACTGAAGCTTTCTTT. Encoded protein: CASSLDPGVPTEAFF.